What follows are 18 T cell receptor beta chains derived from one specimen sequenced in a study of T cell changes during pregnancy in multiple sclerosis. Clones were read by immunoSEQ multiplex PCR, and TCRdb kept only the in-frame ones, dropping some. This table has some 44,000 clones, about nine tenths appearing once. The input for sequencing was CD4+ T cells from peripheral blood mononuclear cells, taken in the second trimester of pregnancy. The receptors originated from a female donor with multiple sclerosis, enrolled in a pregnancy study.

The chain recombines TRBV28 with TRBJ1-5; D not resolved. CDR1 MDHEN and CDR2 SYDVKM come from the germline V gene. V lost 2 bases and J lost 6, with 8 bases in between. The CDR3 contains 13 residues. In DNA form, the CDR3 reads TGTGCCAGCAGTTTAATCCGGAGTCAGCCCCAGCATTTT. Protein: CASSLIRSQPQHF. Supplemented by reference TRBV28 and TRBJ1-5, the full variable domain reads DVKVTQSSRYLVKRTGEKVFLECVQDMDHENMFWYRQDPGLGLRLIYFSYDVKMKEKGDIPEGYSVSREKKERFSLILESASTNQTSMYLCASSLIRSQPQHFGDGTRLSIL.

This chain connects TRBV2 to TRBJ2-1, with TRBD1 identical over 8 bases. V shed 2 bases, J shed 1 base, and the junction held 7 bases outside the gene matches. CDR3 size: 17 residues. The germline CDR1 and CDR2 sequences are SNHLY and FYNNEI. In DNA form, the CDR3 reads TGTGCCAGCAGTGAAATGGCAGGGGGCGGTTCCTACAATGAGCAGTTCTTC. Translated: CASSEMAGGGSYNEQFF.

The chain uses TRBV14 and TRBJ2-7; D remains ambiguous. Germline loops: CDR1 SGHDN, CDR2 FVKESK. Trimming removed 1 base at V and 7 bases at J, with 14 bases between. The CDR3 is 14 residues long. CDR3 sequence (DNA): TGTGCCAGCAGCCAAGCCACACCAGTGCGGGAGCAGTACTTC. This sequence encodes CASSQATPVREQYF.

In its sample, this clone was seen a few times. The chain recombines TRBV4-2 with TRBJ2-3; perhaps TRBD2 as D (6 bases). The CDR3 runs 15 residues. Germline CDR1 reads LGHNA; CDR2 reads YNFKEQ. With 4 bases removed from V and 6 bases from J, the gap between germline ends came to 17 bases. The CDR3 nucleotides are TGTGCCAGCAGCCGGAGGGTCGGGGCGGGGGATACGCAGTATTTT. Its protein is CASSRRVGAGDTQYF.

In the case of this clone: Mismatch with germline at one junction end may stem from a read error. The V call is TRBV20-1, the J call TRBJ1-1; no clear D. This CDR3 contains 10 residues. From germline, CDR1 is DFQATT and CDR2 SNEGSKA (reference sequence). The CDR3 loop is CSARDRPGPF. CDR3 DNA sequence: TGCAGTGCTAGAGATCGACCGGGTCCCTTT.

This chain joins TRBV9 and TRBJ2-3, with D perhaps matching TRBD2 (6 bases). The V gene's germline CDR1 is SGDLS and CDR2 YYNGEE. The CDR3 sequence is 14 residues long. V was trimmed by 6 bases and J by 3 bases, leaving 14 bases between them. CDR3 in DNA: TGTGCCAGCAACTACCTGGGGGGTACAGATACGCAGTATTTT. Translation gives CASNYLGGTDTQYF.

J is TRBJ2-1 and V is TRBV18, with D uncertain. This CDR3 region has 17 residues. V dropped 4 bases and J dropped 10 bases, with 26 bases sitting between them. Germline CDR1 and CDR2: KGHSH and LQKENI. CDR3 region: CASSQNRSIPPLWEQFF. In DNA, the CDR3 is TGTGCCAGCTCACAAAATCGCTCTATCCCCCCCCTATGGGAGCAGTTCTTC.

This clone has a handful of counts. The gene calls are TRBV10-3 and TRBJ2-7; D unclear. Trimming took 0 bases from V and 0 from J, leaving 12 bases between them. This CDR3 is 16 amino acids long. CDR1 ENHRY and CDR2 SYGVKD come from the germline V gene. DNA for the CDR3: TGTGCCATCAGTGAGTCGACGTCGGCGGCCTCCTACGAGCAGTACTTC. Translation gives CAISESTSAASYEQYF.

This chain uses TRBV10-3 with TRBJ2-1, with TRBD2 matching over 14 bases. V gave up 2 bases and J gave up 9 bases; unmatched junction bases: 6. The CDR3 is 16 amino acids. Germline V gives CDR1 ENHRY, CDR2 SYGVKD. The CDR3 DNA reads TGTGCCATCAGTGAGACCGGGACTAGCGGGAGCCGTGAGCAGTTCTTC. Translating gives CAISETGTSGSREQFF.

Only one count was recorded for this clone. The chain joins TRBV9 to TRBJ2-1, with 12 bases identical to TRBD2. Trimming cost V 0 bases and J 8 bases; bases outside gene matches: 3. The CDR3 is 15 residues long. The germline V gene has CDR1 SGDLS and CDR2 YYNGEE. Written as DNA, the CDR3 is TGTGCCAGCAGCGTAGGGACTAGCGGGACCCATGAGCAGTTCTTC. The encoded protein is CASSVGTSGTHEQFF.

This chain joins TRBV5-6 and TRBJ2-1; 7 bases agree with TRBD2. Looked up from germline, CDR1 is SGHDT and CDR2 is YYEEEE. The CDR3 consists of 14 residues. V lost 1 base to trimming and J lost 7 bases; unmatched junction nucleotides: 5. The CDR3 nucleotides are TGTGCCAGCAGCTTGCCTAGCGGAGCAAATGAGCAGTTCTTC. As protein: CASSLPSGANEQFF.

Concerning this clone: Germline is not matched at one junction end, which may reflect a read error. J is TRBJ2-7 and V is TRBV20-1; D remains ambiguous. The germline CDR1 and CDR2 sequences are DFQATT and SNEGSKA (reference sequence). The CDR3 extends over 11 amino acids. CDR3 DNA sequence: TGCAGTGCTAAATTTGTAGCCAAACTGGACTTC. It translates to CSAKFVAKLDF.

This sequence joins TRBV7-8 and TRBJ1-4, with 7 bases fitting TRBD1. In germline, CDR1 is SGHVS, CDR2 FQNEAQ. J gave up 8 bases and V 4 bases, and 4 bases lay outside the gene matches. The CDR3 is 13 amino acids. In nucleotides, the CDR3 is TGTGCCAGCAGCTACCGGACAGGCGAAAAACTGTTTTTT. Amino acid sequence: CASSYRTGEKLFF.

The gene calls are TRBV19 and TRBJ2-2; the D gene is possibly TRBD2 (6 bases). This CDR3 has 16 residues. The germline V gene encodes CDR1 LNHDA and CDR2 SQIVND (reference sequence). V dropped 10 bases and J dropped 0 bases, with 18 bases sitting between them. The CDR3 spells CATYRRPSANTGELFF. The DNA of the CDR3 is TGTGCCACATATCGACGGCCTAGCGCGAACACCGGGGAGCTGTTTTTT.

The chain couples TRBV18 to TRBJ1-2, with D perhaps TRBD1 (6 bases). CDR1 and CDR2 (germline): KGHSH, LQKENI. The V and J ends lost 4 bases and 4 bases respectively, with 13 bases between them. The CDR3 has 14 amino acids. CDR3 in DNA: TGTGCCAGCTCACAGCGGGGGGCCGTCTATGGCTACACCTTC. This gives the protein CASSQRGAVYGYTF.

This clone was detected only once. The gene calls are TRBV2 and TRBJ2-3; the match to TRBD1 covers 10 bases. From germline, CDR1 is SNHLY and CDR2 FYNNEI. The CDR3 loop spans 14 amino acids. V shed 7 bases and J 4 bases; nucleotides not matched to a gene: 5. CDR3 amino acids: CASIRTGGADTQYF. The CDR3 bases are TGTGCCAGCATTCGGACAGGGGGTGCAGATACGCAGTATTTT.

The chain couples TRBV5-4 to TRBJ1-2, with 7 nucleotides matching TRBD1. The CDR3 spans 16 residues. The germline V gene encodes CDR1 SGHNT and CDR2 YYREEE (reference sequence). V was pared by 4 bases and J by 2 bases, with 11 bases of the junction left unmatched. The CDR3 loop is CASSPILGTANYGYTF. In DNA, the CDR3 is TGTGCCAGCAGCCCTATATTAGGGACAGCCAACTATGGCTACACCTTC.

This rearrangement joins TRBV4-2 to TRBJ1-5, with a possible D match to TRBD1 (5 bases). The CDR3 covers 15 residues. V lost 3 bases to trimming and J lost 4 bases, with 13 bases between them. CDR1 LGHNA and CDR2 YNFKEQ come from the germline V gene. The CDR3 protein is CASSQALGGNQPQHF. CDR3 bases: TGTGCCAGCAGCCAGGCCCTCGGGGGGAATCAGCCCCAGCATTTT.